This T cell receptor (beta chain) was profiled in a study of blood T cell repertoires in COVID-19 (dated by TCRdb to 2018 to 2021). About the study as a whole: The collaborator samples originated in the United States, Italy and Spain and spanned the acute and convalescent phases of COVID-19. The sample metadata nearly always contained a de-identified subject ID, COVID-19 status, age in years and sex. Subjects who had been exposed to COVID-19, were actively infected with it, or had recovered from it provided the deeply sampled blood TCRbeta repertoires that made up the dataset. The material from the prospective study consisted of cDNA or gDNA derived from T cells, B-cell-depleted T cells, or PBMCs. The samples were drawn from two sources: the first 160 participants of the ongoing ImmuneRACE study, and about 1,300 subjects contributed by 6 global collaborators. HLA class I and class II types, where available, came from metadata supplied by the sample provider rather than from assay-based typing. The repertoires were released in a freely available public database meant as a resource for research on the immune response to SARS-CoV-2.

The germline V gene yields SGHDT for CDR1 and YYEEEE for CDR2. Ends trimmed: V by 1 base, J by 0 bases; bases unmatched to a gene: 5. From cysteine to phenylalanine, the CDR3 is 16 amino acids long. Of the read, only the CDR3 DNA is kept; its 48 bases are in frame from base 1. TCRbeta CDR3 regions were amplified from genomic DNA using the immunoSEQ Assay, a bias-controlled multiplex PCR. In the paper's pipeline: Within the assay, amplification of reference gene primers was used to estimate how many nucleated cells each sample contained. Sequence reads were collapsed and filtered to measure the absolute abundance of every unique TCRbeta CDR3 rearrangement. For each sample, productive Simpson clonality was calculated as the square root of Simpson's diversity index across productive rearrangements. TCRdb took over this immuneACCESS table, retaining in-frame rearrangements with V and J assigned. Such tables are incomplete; in checked studies, under half of the missing clones stem from an unresolved V gene, and the remainder is unexplained. The DNA was the basis for D and trimming; V, J and clone size are from that table. The sample table contains some 97,000 clones; only one count was recorded for 70% to 90% of them. The leading ten clones occupy around an eighth of the sample.

A word on this clone: The antigen it binds to is not known. No base qualities exist here, and no much larger clone lies one base off it.

Findings and caveats that apply to the study as a whole: The quantity of clinical and demographic metadata differed by source and by participant and was supplied without curation.

Whole blood was collected in K2EDTA tubes by collaborating institutions according to the institutions' own protocols. For TCRbeta analysis, collaborator samples were shipped as frozen whole blood, as isolated PBMCs, or as DNA extracted from either sample type. Material for sequencing was peripheral blood. The receptor comes from a man aged 45-65 years with active or convalescent COVID-19. This chain joins TRBV5-6 to TRBJ1-1; 8 nucleotides in the junction match TRBD1. The CDR3 protein sequence reads: CASSLMDRALNTEAFF. The nucleotide sequence is TGTGCCAGCAGCTTGATGGACAGGGCCCTGAACACTGAAGCTTTCTTT.